The entry below gives a single T cell receptor beta chain sequence along with its context. The antigen is undetermined. The record originates from a study of T cell responses to AZD1222 COVID-19 vaccine. Study-wide points: Repertoires were sampled only after the peak T cell response. It should be noted that donors were predominantly white British and more often female, and clonal diversity was possibly underestimated. CD4 TCRs linked to vaccination spanned spike, dominating at 160-218 and 743-854.

Clones were read by immunoSEQ multiplex PCR, and TCRdb kept only the in-frame ones, dropping some. The sample lists more than 150,000 clones, around 90% occurring once. Germline V gene sequence: CDR1 SGHAT, CDR2 FQNNGV. The CDR3 has 17 residues. V gave up 7 bases and J gave up 1 base, with 17 bases separating them. The rearrangement uses TRBV11-2 and TRBJ1-6, with a tentative D call TRBD1 (5 bases). Sequencing used peripheral blood, obtained 28 days after the second AZD1222 dose. This clonotype was sampled from an adult who received the AZD1222 COVID-19 vaccine. DNA of the CDR3: TGTGCCAGCACCCGGGGGGGGTGGGGTTCCTATAATTCACCCCTCCACTTT. Translated: CASTRGGWGSYNSPLHF.